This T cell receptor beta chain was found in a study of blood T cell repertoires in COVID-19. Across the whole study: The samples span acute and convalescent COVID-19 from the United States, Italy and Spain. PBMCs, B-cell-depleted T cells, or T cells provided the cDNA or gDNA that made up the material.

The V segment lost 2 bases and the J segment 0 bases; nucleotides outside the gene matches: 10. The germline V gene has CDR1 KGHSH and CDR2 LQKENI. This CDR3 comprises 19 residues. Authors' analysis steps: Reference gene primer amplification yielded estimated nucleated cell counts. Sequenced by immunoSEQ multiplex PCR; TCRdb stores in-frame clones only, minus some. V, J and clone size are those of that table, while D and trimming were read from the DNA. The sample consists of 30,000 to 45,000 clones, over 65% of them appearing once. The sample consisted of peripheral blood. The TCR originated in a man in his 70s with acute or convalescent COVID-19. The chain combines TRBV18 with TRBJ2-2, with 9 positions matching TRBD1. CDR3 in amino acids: CASSPFTLRDRANTGELFF. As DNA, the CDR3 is TGTGCCAGCTCACCATTCACCTTGCGGGACAGGGCGAACACCGGGGAGCTGTTTTTT.